The present T cell receptor beta chain was sequenced within a study of cytomegalovirus exposure and HLA in healthy donors. Germline CDR1 MGHRA, CDR2 YSYEKL. The CDR3 length is 16 residues. V shed 0 bases and J shed 4 bases, with 12 bases lying between them. PCR was performed using 60 Vbeta and 13 Jbeta primers. Data came from immunoSEQ multiplex PCR; TCRdb stores just in-frame clones and leaves some out. The data contain some 190,000 clones, around 82% of them singletons. The receptor comes from a woman younger than 45 in good health and CMV-seropositive. V and J are TRBV4-1 and TRBJ1-4; the D gene is possibly TRBD1 (6 bases). The source material was PBMCs. The CDR3 DNA follows: TGCGCCAGCAGCCAAGATATCAGGGGCCGTAATGAAAAACTGTTTTTT. Translating it yields CASSQDIRGRNEKLFF.